This T cell receptor beta chain originates from a study of STAT5B mutations in CD4+ large granular lymphocyte leukemia. The germline V gene has CDR1 MNHEY and CDR2 SMNVEV (reference sequence). Unmatched junction bases numbered 12, after V lost 8 bases and J lost 6 bases. The CDR3 contains 14 residues. The table came from immunoSEQ multiplex PCR; TCRdb's copy has only in-frame clones and leaves some out. The repertoire consists of 40,000 to 55,000 clones, with approximately 86% occurring once and the leading ten covering about 2.8%. About this clone: As yet, its antigen is unknown.

General study points: TRBV06-family usage was enriched in top patient clones (8/27) versus controls (2/35). No patients shared main leukemic clonotypes, though roughly 27% appeared at low frequency elsewhere. The CD4+ versus CD8+ T-LGLL clonality difference may reflect limited sample size.

This sequence originates from a human donor in good health. The V call is TRBV27, the J call TRBJ1-2, with 7 positions matching TRBD1. The sequenced sample was CD4+ T cells from blood buffy coats. In DNA form, the CDR3 reads TGTGCCAGCCTTCGTGGACAGGCCATGAATGGCTACACCTTC. Translation gives CASLRGQAMNGYTF.